Listed below are T cell receptor beta chains from one sample, sequenced in a study of cytotoxic CD8 clonotypes in ibrutinib-treated CLL. Clones were sequenced by immunoSEQ multiplex PCR, and TCRdb holds only the in-frame ones, with some missing. This sample has under 150,000 clones; approximately 81% occur once, and the top ten carry roughly 3.5%. Material: PBMCs, obtained after 24 months of ibrutinib treatment. The source is a human donor with chronic lymphocytic leukemia. CDR3s include the opening cysteine and the closing phenylalanine or tryptophan. Fields, in order: V gene, clone size, J gene, D gene, CDR3 protein, CDR3 DNA. A D gene is named only where the DNA matches it firmly. Expanded clones are given a class, and other clones once, few, many or no size at all.

TRBV18	NA	TRBJ2-7	NA	CASSPPFRVAEQYF	TGTGCCAGCTCACCACCGTTCAGGGTGGCCGAGCAGTACTTC
TRBV6-1	NA	TRBJ2-1	NA	CASSGIRVDEQFF	TGTGCCAGCAGTGGAATTCGGGTGGATGAGCAGTTCTTC
TRBV19	few	TRBJ1-4	NA	CASSTRDGGDEKLFF	TGTGCCAGTAGTACCCGGGACGGAGGGGATGAAAAACTGTTTTTT
TRBV7-2	NA	TRBJ2-3	NA	CASSRDTVTTDTQYF	TGTGCCAGCAGCCGGGACACGGTCACCACAGATACGCAGTATTTT
TRBV12-5	NA	TRBJ2-7	NA	CASGDGTGYEQYF	TGTGCTAGTGGCGATGGGACCGGATACGAGCAGTACTTC
TRBV5-1	NA	TRBJ2-5	NA	CASSLAAARGETQYF	TGCGCCAGCAGCTTGGCCGCGGCTAGGGGGGAGACCCAGTACTTC
TRBV27	NA	TRBJ2-2	NA	CASSQMNGVSGELFF	TGTGCCAGCAGCCAGATGAACGGGGTATCCGGGGAGCTGTTTTTT
TRBV6-6	NA	TRBJ2-7	TRBD1	CASRGTDLSPYEQYF	TGTGCCTCAAGAGGGACAGACCTTTCCCCCTACGAGCAGTACTTC
TRBV19	NA	TRBJ1-5	NA	CASKFGVVPPGGGDFNQPQHF	TGTGCCAGTAAGTTTGGGGTCGTTCCCCCCGGAGGGGGAGATTTCAATCAGCCCCAGCATTTT
TRBV5-6	few	TRBJ2-7	NA	CASTLREGVSGQYF	TGTGCCAGCACCTTGCGTGAGGGTGTGAGTGGGCAGTACTTC
TRBV29-1	NA	TRBJ1-1	TRBD1	CSVDQQGMNTEAFF	TGCAGCGTTGACCAACAGGGGATGAACACTGAAGCTTTCTTT
TRBV27	NA	TRBJ2-7	TRBD1	CASSLKGTGGSYEQYF	TGTGCCAGCAGTTTAAAAGGAACAGGGGGATCCTACGAGCAGTACTTC
TRBV10-3	NA	TRBJ2-7	TRBD1	CAIRGQVEHEQYF	TGTGCCATCAGGGGACAGGTAGAACACGAGCAGTACTTC
TRBV4-3	NA	TRBJ2-1	NA	CASSEGWSEQFF	TGCGCCAGCAGCGAGGGTTGGAGTGAGCAGTTCTTC
TRBV6-4	NA	TRBJ2-2	NA	CASRGVYGTGELFF	TGTGCCAGCAGAGGGGTATATGGCACCGGGGAGCTGTTTTTT